This paragraph covers one T cell receptor (beta chain) sequence. The antigen is not known. Bulk PBMC genomic DNA spanned ten immunoSEQ deep plates. The assay was immunoSEQ multiplex PCR, and TCRdb's table has in-frame clones only and misses some. The top ten hold around 13% of the sample, which has about 480,000 clones, 60% to 80% seen once. Germline CDR1 and CDR2: SEHNR and FQNEAQ (reference sequence). Trimming pared 1 base from V and 2 bases from J, leaving 15 bases between. The CDR3 is made up of 17 amino acids. This entry is derived from a study of shared clonotypes between healthy human individuals. Whole-study context: The study enrolled two women and a few men aged 18 to 49. Overall study findings and caveats: Blood alone was sampled, and tissue repertoires likely differ.

The chain is built from TRBV7-9 and TRBJ2-1, with D possibly matching TRBD2 (5 bases). The source of this sequence is a woman aged 40 to 50 in good health. Some clones in this sample may be carry-over from other donors' samples. The material sequenced was PBMCs. The CDR3 protein is CASSLEVSSGAYNEQFF. The CDR3 DNA reads as TGTGCCAGCAGCTTAGAAGTTAGCTCCGGGGCCTACAATGAGCAGTTCTTC.